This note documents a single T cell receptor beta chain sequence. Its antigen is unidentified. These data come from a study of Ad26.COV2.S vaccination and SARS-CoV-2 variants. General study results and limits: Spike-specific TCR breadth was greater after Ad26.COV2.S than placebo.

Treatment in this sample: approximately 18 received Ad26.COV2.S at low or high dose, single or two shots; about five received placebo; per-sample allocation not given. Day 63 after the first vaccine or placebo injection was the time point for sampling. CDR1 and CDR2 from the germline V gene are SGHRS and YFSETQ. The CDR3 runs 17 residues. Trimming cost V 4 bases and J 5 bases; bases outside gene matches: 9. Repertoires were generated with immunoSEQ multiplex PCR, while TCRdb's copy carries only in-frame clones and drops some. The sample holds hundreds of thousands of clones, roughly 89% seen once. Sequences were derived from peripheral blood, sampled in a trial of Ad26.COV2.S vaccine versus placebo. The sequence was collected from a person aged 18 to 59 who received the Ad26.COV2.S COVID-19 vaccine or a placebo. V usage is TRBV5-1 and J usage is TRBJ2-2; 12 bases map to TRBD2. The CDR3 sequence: CASSTASGGDGTGELFF. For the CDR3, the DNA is TGCGCCAGCAGCACCGCTAGCGGGGGGGATGGAACCGGGGAGCTGTTTTTT.